The 23 T cell receptor beta chains listed next were all sequenced from one sample in a study of T cell repertoires in cytomegalovirus infection. TCRdb processed the reads anew with MiXCR; each CDR3 protein has one entry. The sample has approximately 140,000 distinct CDR3 sequences, about 6% seen once. Sequencing was done on a sample of PBMCs. The source of these receptors is a human donor in good health (CMV status not recorded). Some clones in this sample may be carry-over from other donors' samples.

There are many counts of this clonotype. J is TRBJ1-1 and V is TRBV5-1; no reliable D call. V was shortened by 0 bases and J by 1 base, with 7 bases between the two germline ends. Germline CDR1 reads SGHRS; CDR2 reads YFSETQ. The CDR3 extends over 14 amino acids. CDR3 sequence reads: CASSLGQTNTEAFF. The CDR3 DNA follows: TGCGCCAGCAGCTTGGGCCAGACGAACACTGAAGCTTTCTTT.

This clonotype appeared many times. The CDR3 bases are TGTGCCAGCAGCTTGGACCCGCTGAACGTCGACGAGCAGTACTTC. Translating it yields CASSLDPLNVDEQYF. The gene calls are TRBV5-5 and TRBJ2-7; D is unclear. CDR3 length equals 15 residues. Germline values: CDR1 SGHKS, CDR2 YYEKEE (reference sequence). V was pared by 0 bases and J by 5 bases, with 15 bases between.

In this sample, this clonotype turned up many times. V and J are TRBV7-2 and TRBJ2-7, with 13 bases aligning to TRBD2. Germline V CDR1 and CDR2: SGHTA, FQGNSA. J gave up 6 bases and V 6 bases, and 8 bases lay outside the gene matches. The CDR3 has 15 amino acids. The CDR3 spells CASSRAGTSGVEQYF. The CDR3 DNA is TGTGCCAGCAGTCGAGCCGGGACTAGCGGGGTCGAGCAGTACTTC. The whole variable domain, filled in from reference TRBV7-2 and TRBJ2-7, reads GAGVSQSPSNKVTEKGKDVELRCDPISGHTALYWYRQSLGQGLEFLIYFQGNSAPDKSGLPSDRFSAERTGGSVSTLTIQRTQQEDSAVYLCASSRAGTSGVEQYFGPGTRLTVT.

This clonotype was observed at least ten times. The V and J genes are TRBV7-6 and TRBJ1-3, with D perhaps matching TRBD1 (6 bases). Trimming removed 10 bases from V and 4 bases from J, with 17 bases in between. The germline CDR1 and CDR2 sequences are SGHVS and FNYEAQ. CDR3 size: 14 residues. This CDR3 is CATRRDTGGNTIYF. The CDR3 DNA reads TGTGCCACCCGGCGGGACACCGGGGGAAACACCATATATTTT.

This clonotype was seen ten or more times. The chain joins TRBV20-1 to TRBJ1-4; D is perhaps TRBD1 (5 bases). The CDR3 has 16 residues. Germline V gives CDR1 DFQATT, CDR2 SNEGSKA (reference sequence). The V gene lost 0 bases and the J gene lost 2 bases, with 13 bases spanning the gap. The CDR3 protein is CSARDAGLATNEKLFF. The CDR3 nucleotides are TGCAGTGCTAGAGATGCGGGGCTAGCTACTAATGAAAAACTGTTTTTT.

Note on this clonotype: It may be a read error: a sequence one base away is much more abundant. The chain carries TRBV7-9 and TRBJ1-3, with D possibly matching TRBD1 (6 bases). The CDR3 runs 17 residues. Germline loops: CDR1 SEHNR, CDR2 FQNEAQ (reference sequence). CDR3 loop: CAGSARQVFSSGNTIYF. CDR3 nucleotide sequence: TGTGCCGGCAGCGCAAGACAGGTTTTCAGCTCTGGAAACACCATATATTTT.

In its sample, this clonotype was seen a few times. The chain recombines TRBV5-1 with TRBJ2-1, with 14 bases fitting TRBD2. The length of the CDR3 is 19 residues. The V gene end was trimmed by 4 bases and the J gene end by 3 bases; junction bases not matched to a gene: 12. From germline, CDR1 is SGHRS and CDR2 YFSETQ. CDR3 DNA: TGCGCCAGCAGCAGGTTCCCGGGACTAGCGGGGGACCACTACAATGAGCAGTTCTTC. Translating gives CASSRFPGLAGDHYNEQFF.

This clonotype has only a few counts. The chain uses TRBV20-1 and TRBJ1-4; 8 bases align to TRBD1. The CDR3 sequence is 13 residues long. Germline V gene lookup returns CDR1 DFQATT and CDR2 SNEGSKA (reference sequence). With 5 bases clipped from V and 7 bases from J, the junction kept 6 bases outside the gene matches. The CDR3 here is CSARGQGREKLFF. In DNA form, the CDR3 reads TGCAGTGCTCGAGGACAGGGACGTGAAAAACTGTTTTTT.

This clonotype was counted ten times or more. The V gene is TRBV28, the J gene TRBJ1-1; D is ambiguous. CDR3 length equals 18 residues. Per the germline V gene, CDR1 is MDHEN and CDR2 is SYDVKM. V was pared by 4 bases and J by 3 bases, with 24 bases between. The CDR3 DNA sequence: TGTGCCAGCAGTTCCGACCGATTAAGACCGATTAGGGACACTGAAGCTTTCTTT. As protein: CASSSDRLRPIRDTEAFF. Together with reference TRBV28 and TRBJ1-1, the CDR3 gives the full variable domain: DVKVTQSSRYLVKRTGEKVFLECVQDMDHENMFWYRQDPGLGLRLIYFSYDVKMKEKGDIPEGYSVSREKKERFSLILESASTNQTSMYLCASSSDRLRPIRDTEAFFGQGTRLTVV.

The chain recombines TRBV15 with TRBJ2-1; D unclear. Germline V CDR1 and CDR2: LNHNV, YYDKDF (reference sequence). CDR3 size: 14 residues. V was shortened by 3 bases and J by 8 bases, with 14 bases between the two germline ends. The chain's CDR3 is CATSSGSPWDEQFF. In DNA form, the CDR3 reads TGTGCCACCAGCAGTGGTTCCCCGTGGGATGAGCAGTTCTTC.

This clonotype was seen many times. This chain joins TRBV7-9 and TRBJ1-2; D not certain. This CDR3 spans 11 amino acids. The germline CDR1 and CDR2 sequences are SEHNR and FQNEAQ (reference sequence). Trimming shortened V by 8 bases and J by 0 bases, and 4 bases separated the two germline ends. In DNA, the CDR3 is TGTGCCAGCGATCCTAACTATGGCTACACCTTC. Translating it yields CASDPNYGYTF.

This clonotype was counted ten times or more. V gene TRBV7-2 combines with J gene TRBJ2-5; 8 nucleotides line up with TRBD2. The CDR3 contains 15 residues. J gave up 1 base and V 2 bases, and 3 bases lay outside the gene matches. Germline V lookup: CDR1 SGHTA, CDR2 FQGNSA. The CDR3 DNA is TGTGCCAGCAGCTTACAGCGGGGGCCCCAAGAGACCCAGTACTTC. This translates into CASSLQRGPQETQYF.

The V and J genes are TRBV20-1 and TRBJ1-1, with D unresolved. Between the trimmed V and J ends, which lost 3 bases and 1 base, there was a span of 12 bases. In germline, CDR1 is DFQATT, CDR2 SNEGSKA (reference sequence). The length of the CDR3 is 14 residues. CDR3 protein: CSASPPLRNTEAFF. DNA of the CDR3: TGCAGTGCTAGCCCGCCCTTGAGGAACACTGAAGCTTTCTTT.

Points on this clonotype: Being one base from a much bigger clone, this may be a read error. The J gene is TRBJ1-6, the V gene TRBV7-2, with D maybe TRBD1 (6 bases). Trimming took off 5 bases at V and 9 bases at J, with 14 bases between the two ends. There are 14 residues in the CDR3. Germline V lookup: CDR1 SGHTA, CDR2 FQGNSA. The CDR3: CASSLRTASSPLHF. The CDR3 DNA sequence: TGTGCCAGCAGCCTTAGGACAGCCAGTTCACCCCTCCACTTT.

This clonotype was seen at least ten times. This chain uses TRBV7-2 with TRBJ2-5; TRBD1 is a possible D gene (5 bases). This CDR3 has 15 amino acids. V was shortened by 2 bases and J by 1 base, with 11 bases between the two germline ends. Germline CDR1 and CDR2: SGHTA and FQGNSA. CDR3 nucleotide sequence: TGTGCCAGCAGCTTAAATGGCAGGGCCCAAGAGACCCAGTACTTC. This codes for CASSLNGRAQETQYF.

This chain joins TRBV28 and TRBJ2-3; perhaps TRBD1 as D (5 bases). The CDR3 totals 13 residues. The germline V gene encodes CDR1 MDHEN and CDR2 SYDVKM. The ends were cut back, 6 bases at V and 4 bases at J, with 11 bases in the middle. The chain's CDR3 is CASSLGRPDTQYF. The CDR3 nucleotides read TGTGCCAGCAGCTTGGGGCGGCCAGATACGCAGTATTTT.

The chain couples TRBV11-2 to TRBJ2-7; tentatively, D is TRBD2 (7 bases). V was cut by 2 bases and J by 6 bases, with 14 bases left in between. CDR3 length equals 14 residues. The germline gives CDR1 SGHAT, CDR2 FQNNGV. The CDR3 spells CASSLRGGSGEQYF. The CDR3 DNA sequence: TGTGCCAGCAGCTTAAGGGGGGGGTCTGGCGAGCAGTACTTC.

This clonotype was counted at least ten times. The chain carries TRBV6-2 or TRBV6-3 and TRBJ2-7; D gene uncertain. The CDR3 has 12 residues. V lost 2 bases and J 2 bases, leaving 4 bases between the germline ends. The germline V gene encodes CDR1 MNHEY and CDR2 SVGEGT. The CDR3 loop reads CASSYHTYEQYF. The CDR3 DNA is TGTGCCAGCAGTTACCATACCTACGAGCAGTACTTC.

About this clonotype itself: The CDR3 end shows no conserved phenylalanine or tryptophan, and so a read error is likely. V and J are TRBV7-2 and TRBJ1-6; D is perhaps TRBD1 (6 bases). This CDR3 is 15 amino acids long. CDR1 SGHTA and CDR2 FQGNSA come from the germline V gene. V was cut by 5 bases and J by 12 bases, with 20 bases left in between. The CDR3 sequence: CASSPQGPLSEPLHL. CDR3 DNA: TGTGCCAGCAGCCCGCAGGGGCCGCTATCTGAACCCCTCCACCTT.

This clonotype was counted many times. The genes are TRBV6-2 or TRBV6-3 and TRBJ1-1; D is undetermined. Trimming removed 2 bases at V and 5 bases at J, with 9 bases between. Germline lookup yields CDR1 MNHEY and CDR2 SVGEGT. CDR3 size: 13 residues. CDR3: CASSYDLTTEAFF. CDR3 nucleotide sequence: TGTGCCAGCAGTTACGATCTTACTACTGAAGCTTTCTTT.

This clonotype was seen more than once but under ten times. The rearrangement joins TRBV20-1 to TRBJ1-3; D unclear. Trimming shortened V by 1 base and J by 0 bases, and 10 bases separated the two germline ends. Germline-derived CDR1 and CDR2 are DFQATT and SNEGSKA (reference sequence). The CDR3 sequence is 15 residues long. CDR3 sequence: CSARAVSSSGNTIYF. Here the CDR3 DNA reads TGCAGTGCTAGAGCGGTATCGAGCTCTGGAAACACCATATATTTT.

The chain has TRBV11-2 and TRBJ1-3, with D possibly being TRBD1 (5 bases). CDR1 is SGHAT and CDR2 is FQNNGV in the germline V gene. V was shortened by 5 bases and J by 1 base, with 12 bases between the two germline ends. CDR3 length: 15 amino acids. CDR3 region: CASSIRQGSGNTIYF. The CDR3 coding sequence is TGTGCCAGCAGCATACGCCAGGGTTCTGGAAACACCATATATTTT.

The CDR3 reads CASSQDIDRGNEKLFF. The CDR3 DNA reads as TGCGCCAGCAGCCAAGATATAGACAGGGGTAATGAAAAACTGTTTTTT. The V call is TRBV4-3, the J call TRBJ1-4, with TRBD1 identical over 8 bases. The CDR3 runs 16 residues. V trimming: 0 bases; J trimming: 4 bases; junction bases outside the gene matches: 4. Germline CDR1 and CDR2: LGHNA and YSLEER.